Listed below are T cell receptor beta chains from one sample, sequenced in a study of T-cell reconstitution after alpha-beta-depleted transplantation in children. One entry per CDR3 protein, called by TCRdb with MiXCR from the PCR reads. The sample has a few thousand distinct CDR3 sequences, less than 20% seen once. Sequences were derived from PBMCs, mostly from graft donor cells, sampled 180 days after TCRalphabeta/CD19-depleted stem cell transplant. All receptors come from a patient aged 2 to 10 who had a stem cell transplant for inherited bone marrow failure, so the T cells may come from the graft donor. Both conserved end residues are part of each CDR3. Fields, in order: V gene, clone size, J gene, D gene, CDR3 DNA, CDR3 protein. The D gene is left open where the match is weak. Size is omitted from some rows. Given values are once, few, many or a class for expanded clones.

TRBV18	many	TRBJ2-5	-	TGTGCCAGCTCACCACCGGAGGAGACCCAGTACTTC	CASSPPEETQYF
TRBV6-1	many	TRBJ2-1	-	TGTGCCAGCAGCAAAAAACGAGCGCTTTACAATGAGCAGTTCTTC	CASSKKRALYNEQFF
TRBV20-1	-	TRBJ2-7	TRBD2	TGCAGTGCCGCCCGTCTCGCGGGGGGGATAGGTGAGCAGTACTTC	CSAARLAGGIGEQYF
TRBV7-2	many	TRBJ2-6	-	TGTGCCAGCAGCTTAAAAATGGACCTCGTCCTGACTTTC	CASSLKMDLVLTF
TRBV12-3/TRBV12-4	-	TRBJ1-4	-	TGTGCCAGCAGTTATGTACAGGGCAAGGAACTGTTTTTT	CASSYVQGKELFF
TRBV13	many	TRBJ1-5	-	TGTGCCAGCAGCACAGCCCGGGACATTGCTCAGCCCCAGCATTTT	CASSTARDIAQPQHF
TRBV7-9	many	TRBJ2-7	TRBD1	TGTGCCAGCAGCTCCAACTGGGACAGGCTGACCTACGAGCAGTACTTC	CASSSNWDRLTYEQYF
TRBV4-3	many	TRBJ1-4	-	TGCGCCAGCAGCCCCCGTCTCAGGGGCCATGAAAAACTGTTTTTT	CASSPRLRGHEKLFF
TRBV5-8	-	TRBJ2-5	TRBD1	TGTGCCATGAGCCCCGGGACAGGGGGTCGGGAAACCCAGTACTTC	CAMSPGTGGRETQYF
TRBV27	many	TRBJ2-3	-	TGTGCCAGCAGTTTAGTCGGTGCCTTGCAAGGAGATACGCAGTATTTT	CASSLVGALQGDTQYF
TRBV7-9	many	TRBJ1-5	-	TGTGCCAGCAGCGCCTTCAATCAGCCCCAGCATTTT	CASSAFNQPQHF
TRBV28	many	TRBJ1-5	-	TGTGCCAGCAGTCCTTGGGGGTTCAATCAGCCCCAGCATTTT	CASSPWGFNQPQHF
TRBV28	many	TRBJ2-7	-	TGTGCCCGAATGAGCTCCTACGAGCAGTACTTC	CARMSSYEQYF
TRBV6-2/TRBV6-3	-	TRBJ1-2	TRBD1	TGTGCCAGCACTACCGGGACAGGCTATGGCTACACCTTC	CASTTGTGYGYTF
TRBV12-3/TRBV12-4	many	TRBJ1-5	-	TGTGCCAGCAGCTCAGGGGCAGGGCAGCCCCAGCATTTT	CASSSGAGQPQHF
TRBV6-5	many	TRBJ2-6	-	TGTGCCAGCAGTTACTCGGCCCACTCTGGGGCCAACGTCCTGACTTTC	CASSYSAHSGANVLTF
TRBV21-1	many	TRBJ1-5	-	TGTGCCGGACAGGGGGCCAGCAATCAGCCCCAGCATTTT	CAGQGASNQPQHF
TRBV7-9	many	TRBJ2-1	-	TGTGCCAGCAGAGGGGGAATTGAACGGTCGTACAATGAGCAGTTCTTC	CASRGGIERSYNEQFF
TRBV20-1	many	TRBJ2-7	-	TGCAGTGCTAGTTGGGGGTTCGACTACGAGCAGTACTTC	CSASWGFDYEQYF
TRBV11-2	many	TRBJ2-3	TRBD1	TGTGCCAGCAGCTTCGGGACAGGGGGAAGCACAGATACGCAGTATTTT	CASSFGTGGSTDTQYF
TRBV6-5	many	TRBJ2-4	-	TGTGCCAGCAGTTACTCTTGGCGAGGGGCCAAAAACATTCAGTACTTC	CASSYSWRGAKNIQYF
TRBV2	many	TRBJ2-7	-	TGTGCCAGCAGTGATCAGGGGGGGACCTACGAGCAGTACTTC	CASSDQGGTYEQYF
TRBV7-9	many	TRBJ2-5	-	TGTGCCAGCACCCTTGGATGGGGCGACCAAGAGACCCAGTACTTC	CASTLGWGDQETQYF
TRBV20-1	many	TRBJ2-2	TRBD2	TGCAGTGCTAGAGATCCACTAGCGGGAGCAAGTACCGGGGAGCTGTTTTTT	CSARDPLAGASTGELFF